These 26 T cell receptor beta chains originate from one sample sequenced in a study of radiation and T cells in renal cell carcinoma. Treatment denoted: treatment-naive control, cytoreductive nephrectomy. Sequencing was performed with immunoSEQ multiplex PCR; in TCRdb, only in-frame clones are kept and a portion is missing. The table lists tens of thousands of clones, roughly 50% of them singletons. The material was tumor tissue, obtained from a patient whose treatment was nephrectomy without radiotherapy. Every receptor here comes from a man between 40 and 49 years old with renal cell carcinoma.

The V and J genes are TRBV7-2 and TRBJ1-6, with a tentative D call TRBD1 (5 bases). There are 15 residues in the CDR3. Germline CDR1 reads SGHTA; CDR2 reads FQGNSA. Between the trimmed V and J ends, which lost 5 bases and 7 bases, there was a span of 15 bases. CDR3 amino acids: CASSPYGGGNSPLHF. CDR3 in DNA: TGTGCCAGCAGCCCCTACGGGGGGGGGAATTCACCCCTCCACTTT.

The chain couples TRBV23-1 to TRBJ2-7, with D possibly matching TRBD1 (6 bases). TRBV23-1 is flagged as an ORF with uncertain function. V was trimmed by 2 bases and J by 3 bases, leaving 14 bases between them. This CDR3 comprises 15 residues. In DNA form, the CDR3 reads TGCGCCAGCAGTCAACCCACAGGGATCCTCTACGAGCAGTACGTC. This gives the protein CASSQPTGILYEQYV.

The rearrangement joins TRBV7-2 to TRBJ2-3, with D uncertain. This CDR3 region has 11 residues. Trimming removed 5 bases at V and 8 bases at J, with 8 bases between. Germline CDR1 is SGHTA and CDR2 is FQGNSA. CDR3 in amino acids: CASSVRSTQYF. CDR3 nucleotide sequence: TGTGCCAGCAGCGTCAGATCTACGCAGTATTTT. Complete variable domain (other parts from reference TRBV7-2 and TRBJ2-3): GAGVSQSPSNKVTEKGKDVELRCDPISGHTALYWYRQSLGQGLEFLIYFQGNSAPDKSGLPSDRFSAERTGGSVSTLTIQRTQQEDSAVYLCASSVRSTQYFGPGTRLTVL.

This clone was observed at least ten times. The chain uses TRBV7-2 and TRBJ2-2; 8 bases line up with TRBD2. CDR1 and CDR2 from the germline V gene are SGHTA and FQGNSA. CDR3 length: 15 amino acids. V dropped 3 bases and J dropped 7; count of bases not matched to a gene: 7. CDR3 nucleotides: TGTGCCAGCAGCTTTTTAGCGGGGAGCGACGGGGAGCTGTTTTTT. It translates to CASSFLAGSDGELFF.

This clone has only a few counts. The chain employs TRBV19 and TRBJ1-2; 8 nucleotides line up with TRBD1. CDR1 is LNHDA, CDR2 SQIVND, per germline (reference sequence). V lost 6 bases and J lost 6; bases outside the gene matches: 3. The CDR3 sequence is 12 residues long. The CDR3, as DNA: TGTGCCAGTAGGGACAGGGTCGATGGCTACACCTTC. Protein product: CASRDRVDGYTF.

In this sample, this clone turned up many times. The rearrangement uses TRBV29-1 and TRBJ1-1, with D perhaps TRBD1 (6 bases). This CDR3 contains 11 residues. Germline V gene lookup returns CDR1 SQVTM and CDR2 ANQGSEA. Between the trimmed V and J ends, which lost 7 bases and 6 bases, there was a span of 12 bases. The CDR3 reads CSAERGAEAFF. The CDR3 nucleotides read TGCAGCGCCGAGAGGGGGGCTGAAGCTTTCTTT.

This chain uses TRBV5-1 with TRBJ2-3; D gene unclear. Trimming removed 2 bases at V and 6 bases at J, with 4 bases between. The CDR3 consists of 11 residues. Germline CDR1 SGHRS, CDR2 YFSETQ. Here the CDR3 DNA reads TGCGCCAGCAGCTTTTGGGATACGCAGTATTTT. This encodes CASSFWDTQYF. The whole variable domain, filled in from reference TRBV5-1 and TRBJ2-3, reads KAGVTQTPRYLIKTRGQQVTLSCSPISGHRSVSWYQQTPGQGLQFLFEYFSETQRNKGNFPGRFSGRQFSNSRSEMNVSTLELGDSALYLCASSFWDTQYFGPGTRLTVL.

This clone counts as medium-sized (0.01 to 0.1%). The chain uses TRBV12-2 and TRBJ2-1; TRBD1 was called by the table and not checked on the DNA. TRBV12-2 is a pseudogene. The CDR3 runs 13 residues. DNA of the CDR3: TGTGCAAGTCGCTTGGGACAGAACAATGAGCAGTTCTTC. It encodes CASRLGQNNEQFF.

The count of this clone is one. This chain connects TRBV20-1 to TRBJ1-2; D call uncertain. Germline V gene sequence: CDR1 DFQATT, CDR2 SNEGSKA (reference sequence). Trimming cost V 5 bases and J 5 bases, with 9 bases left between them. The CDR3 consists of 11 residues. The CDR3: CSADAFYGYTF. CDR3 bases: TGCAGTGCTGATGCCTTTTATGGCTACACCTTC.

This clone was counted between two and nine times. The chain uses TRBV7-9 and TRBJ1-1, with a tentative D call TRBD1 (5 bases). The CDR3 is 13 amino acids. From germline, CDR1 is SEHNR and CDR2 FQNEAQ (reference sequence). The CDR3 loop is CVSMGVSNTEAFF. The CDR3 nucleotides are TGTGTCTCAATGGGGGTGAGTAACACTGAAGCTTTCTTT.

J is TRBJ2-1 and V is TRBV15; perhaps TRBD2 as D (7 bases). Germline loops: CDR1 LNHNV, CDR2 YYDKDF (reference sequence). The germline V and J ends were trimmed by 3 bases and 6 bases, with 18 bases remaining between them. The CDR3 has 16 amino acids. Here the CDR3 DNA reads TGTGCCACCAGCAGGGGGGGGCACGGGTCTTTCAATGAGCAGTTCTTC. This translates into CATSRGGHGSFNEQFF.

This chain links TRBV10-3 with TRBJ2-7; 8 bases are a match to TRBD1. Trimming at V came to 6 bases and at J to 9 bases, leaving 16 bases not matched to a gene. Germline CDR1 and CDR2: ENHRY and SYGVKD. The CDR3 totals 15 residues. As DNA, the CDR3 is TGTGCCATCAGCCCGACAGGGGTAGCCATGGATTTGCAGTACGTC. This translates into CAISPTGVAMDLQYV.

The chain joins TRBV6-4 to TRBJ1-5; D might be TRBD1 (5 bases). This CDR3 has 11 residues. V dropped 11 bases and J dropped 7 bases, with 12 bases sitting between them. Germline values: CDR1 MRHNA, CDR2 SNTAGT. CDR3: CAGGDSQPQHF. CDR3 bases: TGTGCCGGAGGGGATTCGCAGCCCCAGCATTTT.

This chain uses TRBV5-1 with TRBJ2-7, with a tentative D call TRBD2 (6 bases). The CDR3 covers 15 residues. Germline V gene data show CDR1 as SGHRS and CDR2 as YFSETQ. Trimming removed 0 bases from V and 3 bases from J, with 13 bases in between. This CDR3 reads CASSLGLGLVYEQYF. As DNA, the CDR3 is TGCGCCAGCAGCTTGGGGTTGGGACTGGTCTACGAGCAGTACTTC.

This clone occurred a few times. This chain uses TRBV4-2 with TRBJ2-6; D unresolved. Germline values: CDR1 LGHNA, CDR2 YNFKEQ. The V gene lost 0 bases and the J gene lost 2 bases, with 5 bases spanning the gap. This CDR3 is built from 15 residues. For the CDR3, the DNA is TGTGCCAGCAGCCAAGATGAGGCTGGGGCCAACGTCCTGACTTTC. Protein product: CASSQDEAGANVLTF.

V usage is TRBV5-6 and J usage is TRBJ1-4; TRBD1 matches 8 bases. The CDR3 covers 17 residues. V lost 4 bases to trimming and J lost 8 bases; unmatched junction nucleotides: 16. CDR1 and CDR2 from the germline V gene are SGHDT and YYEEEE. For the CDR3, the DNA is TGTGCCAGCAGCGTCAGACAGGGGACATCAACACCGGAAAAACTGTTTTTT. Protein product: CASSVRQGTSTPEKLFF.

This clone was counted once. The rearrangement links TRBV5-8 to TRBJ2-1; maybe TRBD1 (6 bases). This CDR3 region has 16 residues. Trimming pared 0 bases from V and 3 bases from J, leaving 13 bases between. Germline V gene sequence: CDR1 SGHTS, CDR2 YDEGEE. The CDR3 loop reads CASSLEWGLLYNEQFF. Written as DNA, the CDR3 is TGTGCCAGCAGCTTGGAATGGGGGCTCCTCTACAATGAGCAGTTCTTC.

This chain uses TRBV2 with TRBJ2-1; a weak D match, TRBD2 (6 bases). Germline V gene sequence: CDR1 SNHLY, CDR2 FYNNEI. V was pared by 8 bases and J by 1 base, with 12 bases between. The CDR3 spans 14 residues. CDR3: CASRDFRSYNEQFF. In DNA form, the CDR3 reads TGTGCCAGCCGGGACTTCCGTTCCTACAATGAGCAGTTCTTC. Looking up the rest from reference TRBV2 and TRBJ2-1 gives the full variable domain: EPEVTQTPSHQVTQMGQEVILRCVPISNHLYFYWYRQILGQKVEFLVSFYNNEISEKSEIFDDQFSVERPDGSNFTLKIRSTKLEDSAMYFCASRDFRSYNEQFFGPGTRLTVL.

By frequency in the sample, this clone is medium-sized. The chain employs TRBV7-2 and TRBJ2-7; possibly TRBD1 for D (6 bases). Germline assignment: CDR1 SGHTA and CDR2 FQGNSA. The V end lost 3 bases, the J end lost 3 bases, and 9 bases lay between the germline ends. This CDR3 has 13 residues. CDR3 sequence (DNA): TGTGCCAGCAGCTTGGACAGCCTCTACGAGCAGTACGTC. This gives the protein CASSLDSLYEQYV.

This clone has more than one count but fewer than ten. The chain employs TRBV11-2 and TRBJ2-7, with D possibly matching TRBD1 (6 bases). CDR1 is SGHAT and CDR2 is FQNNGV in the germline V gene. The V end lost 1 base, the J end lost 0 bases, and 13 bases lay between the germline ends. The CDR3 runs 16 residues. CDR3 sequence (DNA): TGTGCCAGCAGCTTAGGGACAGCCTCGAGCTCCTACGAGCAGTACGTC. It encodes CASSLGTASSSYEQYV.

The chain joins TRBV7-8 to TRBJ1-1; 7 bases agree with TRBD1. Germline trimming cut 8 bases from V and 1 base from J; bases unmatched to any gene: 10. This CDR3 region has 15 residues. Per germline, CDR1 SGHVS and CDR2 FQNEAQ. The CDR3 region has the DNA TGTGCCAGCGATCGTCCGGGACAGAGGAACACTGAAGCTTTCTTT. Amino acid sequence: CASDRPGQRNTEAFF.

CDR3 sequence: CASSSGSGDSQETQYF. The CDR3 nucleotides read TGTGCCAGTTCATCTGGTAGCGGAGACTCTCAAGAGACCCAGTACTTC. The genes are TRBV19 and TRBJ2-5; a weak D match, TRBD2 (6 bases). The CDR3 sequence is 16 residues long. V lost 8 bases, J lost 2 bases, and 21 bases lay in between. Germline V gives CDR1 LNHDA, CDR2 SQIVND (reference sequence).

The table lists this clone with a count of one. V and J are TRBV28 and TRBJ2-7; perhaps D is TRBD1 or TRBD2 (5 bases each). The CDR3 contains 11 residues. V was trimmed by 1 base and J by 8 bases, leaving 6 bases between them. Per the germline V gene, CDR1 is MDHEN and CDR2 is SYDVKM. The CDR3 reads CASSLLGQQYF. Here the CDR3 DNA reads TGTGCCAGCAGTTTATTGGGACAGCAGTACTTC.

This chain links TRBV18 with TRBJ2-5; 12 nucleotides align to TRBD2. CDR1 KGHSH and CDR2 LQKENI come from the germline V gene. The CDR3 loop spans 17 amino acids. J gave up 5 bases and V 5 bases, and 12 bases lay outside the gene matches. The CDR3 DNA is TGTGCCAGCTCATCCCTAGCGGGAGGGCATGGCGAGGAGACCCAGTACTTC. Translating gives CASSSLAGGHGEETQYF.

This clone was picked up one time. The rearrangement uses TRBV5-1 and TRBJ2-1; D possibly matches TRBD1 or TRBD2 (5 bases each). This CDR3 has 14 residues. CDR1 is SGHRS, CDR2 YFSETQ, per germline. V was trimmed by 3 bases and J by 6 bases, leaving 13 bases between them. The CDR3 DNA follows: TGCGCCAGCAGCTCCTCCGGGACCCTCAATGAGCAGTTCTTC. Translating it yields CASSSSGTLNEQFF.

The J gene is TRBJ2-5, the V gene TRBV6-6; D is ambiguous. The germline gives CDR1 MNHNY, CDR2 SVGAGI (reference sequence). CDR3 length: 11 amino acids. The V gene lost 5 bases and the J gene lost 5 bases, with 6 bases spanning the gap. CDR3 amino acids: CASSRSETQYF. For the CDR3, the DNA is TGTGCCAGCAGTCGTTCGGAGACCCAGTACTTC.